There are a few counts of the clone carrying this TCR beta chain. Its antigen remains unknown. TCR beta CDR3 sequences were amplified from RNA transcripts. HTBI primers were employed in a first-round RT-PCR of the TCR CDR3. One entry per CDR3 protein results from TCRdb running MiXCR on the multiplex PCR reads. The data hold about 580,000 distinct CDR3 sequences, with around 46% observed a single time. The data were taken from a study of T cells in Graves' hyperthyroidism and ophthalmopathy. Study-wide results and limits: A model of 13 V-J pairs discriminated ophthalmopathy from stable hyperthyroidism. Blood also carried most thyroid clonotypes expanded above 0.001.

No progression to ophthalmopathy during 18 months of follow-up defined stable disease. Clinical symptoms, serum thyroxine and TRAb, thyroid ultrasound and orbital computed tomography together formed the diagnostic basis. V lost 3 bases, J lost 12 bases, and 7 bases stayed unmatched. The germline V gene has CDR1 SNHLY and CDR2 FYNNEI. The CDR3 runs to 13 residues. The sample was peripheral blood or thyroid tissue (not recorded which). The sequence was obtained from a woman between 18 and 30 years old with Graves' hyperthyroidism. The chain combines TRBV2 with TRBJ2-1, with 8 nucleotides matching TRBD2. The CDR3 spells CASSEGAGGRQFF. CDR3 coding DNA: TGTGCCAGCAGTGAGGGGGCGGGAGGCCGGCAGTTCTTC.